This is a list of T cell receptor beta chains from one sample in a study of regulatory T cells in long-lasting Graves disease. MiXCR was run by TCRdb on the multiplex PCR reads, yielding one entry per CDR3 protein. This sample carries 350,000 to 500,000 distinct CDR3 sequences, 21% of them seen once, and the ten largest clones take about 13%. The sample in question was peripheral blood mononuclear cells (PBMCs), obtained when the disease was refractory, from a patient treated with antithyroid drugs. All receptors come from a female donor with Graves disease. The CDR3 runs from the conserved cysteine through the conserved F or W. A D gene is named only where the DNA matches it firmly. A row's size may be missing; if present it is once, few, many or a size class.

CSAENGPLADLFF	TGCAGCGCCGAGAATGGTCCCCTCGCGGACCTGTTTTTT	many	TRBV20-1	TRBJ1-4	NA
CASSKTNTGELFF	TGTGCCAGCTCGAAGACGAACACCGGGGAGCTGTTTTTT	few	TRBV6-1	TRBJ2-2	NA
CASTLSGDNSPLHF	TGTGCCAGCACCTTATCAGGGGATAATTCACCCCTCCACTTT	few	TRBV2	TRBJ1-6	NA
CASETANYEQYF	TGTGCCAGCGAGACAGCCAACTACGAGCAGTACTTC	many	TRBV28	TRBJ2-7	NA
CASSLTAPADTQYF	TGTGCCAGCAGTTTAACCGCCCCAGCAGATACGCAGTATTTT	NA	TRBV28	TRBJ2-3	NA
CSARDEIRGVTGELFF	TGCAGTGCTAGAGATGAGATCAGGGGAGTAACCGGGGAGCTGTTTTTT	few	TRBV20-1	TRBJ2-2	NA
CARRVAQYF	TGTGCCAGGCGTGTGGCTCAGTACTTC	few	TRBV19	TRBJ2-7	NA
CASSGSGSGETQYF	TGTGCCAGCAGTGGTAGCGGGAGCGGTGAGACCCAGTACTTC	large	TRBV2	TRBJ2-5	TRBD2
CSADSGRVSTDTQYF	TGCAGTGCTGATAGCGGGAGGGTTAGCACAGATACGCAGTATTTT	few	TRBV20-1	TRBJ2-3	TRBD2
CASSIYPGLVNNEQFF	TGTGCCAGTAGTATATACCCGGGACTAGTGAACAATGAGCAGTTCTTC	few	TRBV19	TRBJ2-1	TRBD2
CASSLQGYSQPQHF	TGTGCCAGCAGCCTTCAGGGTTACAGTCAGCCCCAGCATTTT	NA	TRBV12-3/TRBV12-4	TRBJ1-5	NA
CASSVAVFTDTQYF	TGTGCCAGCAGCGTAGCAGTTTTCACAGATACGCAGTATTTT	once	TRBV9	TRBJ2-3	NA
CASSADLVEQYF	TGTGCCAGCAGTGCTGATTTGGTCGAGCAGTACTTC	few	TRBV12-3/TRBV12-4	TRBJ2-7	NA
CSATREGTVSPQHF	TGCAGTGCCACCAGGGAGGGGACGGTATCGCCCCAGCATTTT	many	TRBV20-1	TRBJ1-5	NA
CASSSGTTVFGYTF	TGTGCCAGCAGCTCCGGGACAACGGTATTTGGCTACACCTTC	few	TRBV5-6	TRBJ1-2	NA
CASSLASRPTYEQYF	TGTGCCAGCAGTTTAGCCTCCCGACCTACCTACGAGCAGTACTTC	many	TRBV12-3/TRBV12-4	TRBJ2-7	NA
CASQAITNTEAFF	TGTGCCAGCCAGGCGATTACCAACACTGAAGCTTTCTTT	once	TRBV2	TRBJ1-1	NA
CATSESPTDTPRDTQYF	TGTGCCACCAGTGAAAGTCCCACGGACACCCCACGGGATACGCAGTATTTT	NA	TRBV24-1	TRBJ2-3	NA
CASSLYAENTGELFF	TGTGCCAGCAGCTTATACGCAGAAAACACCGGGGAGCTGTTTTTT	NA	TRBV7-6	TRBJ2-2	NA
CATSRVFQTTEAFF	TGTGCCACCAGCAGAGTTTTCCAGACCACTGAAGCTTTCTTT	NA	TRBV15	TRBJ1-1	NA
CASLGAVNYEQYF	TGTGCCAGTTTGGGGGCCGTCAACTACGAGCAGTACTTC	NA	TRBV7-2	TRBJ2-7	NA
CASSHRDRSHTEAFF	TGTGCCAGCAGTCACCGGGACAGGAGTCACACTGAAGCTTTCTTT	NA	TRBV25-1	TRBJ1-1	TRBD1
CATSDFNNEQFF	TGTGCCACCAGTGATTTTAACAATGAGCAGTTCTTC	few	TRBV24-1	TRBJ2-1	NA
CASSSPDSHSYEQYF	TGTGCCAGCAGCTCTCCCGACAGCCACTCCTACGAGCAGTACTTC	NA	TRBV7-9	TRBJ2-7	NA
CSARQGAKNTEAFF	TGCAGTGCTAGACAAGGGGCTAAAAACACTGAAGCTTTCTTT	few	TRBV20-1	TRBJ1-1	NA
CASARIAPPETQYF	TGTGCCAGCGCCCGAATAGCCCCCCCAGAGACCCAGTACTTC	few	TRBV6-1	TRBJ2-5	NA
CASSRGRLNGLPQETQYF	TGTGCCAGCAGCCGGGGCAGACTGAACGGACTACCCCAAGAGACCCAGTACTTC	many	TRBV27	TRBJ2-5	NA
CASSLGHPGQGSYNEQFF	TGTGCCAGCAGCTTAGGACACCCGGGACAGGGGTCCTACAATGAGCAGTTCTTC	NA	TRBV7-2	TRBJ2-1	TRBD1
CASSVVKDTQYF	TGTGCCAGCAGTGTAGTTAAAGATACGCAGTATTTT	NA	TRBV6-4	TRBJ2-3	NA
CSATYRAEAFF	TGCAGTGCCACCTACAGGGCTGAAGCTTTCTTT	NA	TRBV20-1	TRBJ1-1	NA
CSARDGLADNEQFF	TGCAGTGCTAGAGATGGACTAGCGGACAATGAGCAGTTCTTC	NA	TRBV20-1	TRBJ2-1	TRBD2
CSARPPAREGRYEQYF	TGCAGTGCTAGACCCCCCGCGAGGGAGGGCCGGTACGAGCAGTACTTC	many	TRBV20-1	TRBJ2-7	TRBD2
CASSQHPGLAGGTHEQYF	TGCGCCAGCAGCCAGCACCCGGGACTAGCGGGAGGGACCCACGAGCAGTACTTC	few	TRBV5-1	TRBJ2-7	TRBD2
CASSTAPLGRVNTGELFF	TGTGCCAGCAGCACCGCCCCCTTGGGGAGGGTTAACACCGGGGAGCTGTTTTTT	many	TRBV28	TRBJ2-2	TRBD2
CASSSGTSFFTGEQFF	TGTGCCAGCAGTTCCGGGACTAGCTTTTTTACAGGTGAGCAGTTCTTC	NA	TRBV3-1	TRBJ2-1	TRBD2
CASSLEGTVNSPLHF	TGTGCCAGCAGTTTAGAAGGGACAGTTAATTCACCCCTCCACTTT	many	TRBV12-3/TRBV12-4	TRBJ1-6	TRBD1
CASSSLGTAENQPQHF	TGTGCCAGCAGCTCCTTAGGGACAGCCGAAAATCAGCCCCAGCATTTT	many	TRBV12-3/TRBV12-4	TRBJ1-5	TRBD1
CASSTRDSAYEQYF	TGTGCCAGCAGCACCCGGGATTCGGCCTACGAGCAGTACTTC	NA	TRBV7-9	TRBJ2-7	NA
CAISEGETGFKETQYF	TGTGCCATCAGTGAGGGGGAAACAGGGTTCAAGGAGACCCAGTACTTC	many	TRBV10-3	TRBJ2-5	NA
CASSDGGLYEQYF	TGTGCCAGCTCGGATGGGGGTCTCTACGAGCAGTACTTC	NA	TRBV18	TRBJ2-7	NA
CASSDGAGGTYEQYF	TGTGCCAGCAGCGATGGAGCGGGAGGTACCTACGAGCAGTACTTC	NA	TRBV5-4	TRBJ2-7	TRBD2
CASSLRWRGLDQETQYF	TGTGCCAGCAGCTTAAGGTGGAGGGGGCTAGACCAAGAGACCCAGTACTTC	NA	TRBV7-2	TRBJ2-5	NA
CASSTTVTLGEQYF	TGTGCCAGTAGCACGACAGTTACGCTGGGGGAGCAGTACTTC	NA	TRBV19	TRBJ2-7	NA
CASSRGAGRQETQYF	TGTGCCAGCAGCCGCGGGGCGGGGCGCCAAGAGACCCAGTACTTC	few	TRBV7-3	TRBJ2-5	NA
CASSQGGGGPYEQYF	TGTGCCAGCAGCCAAGGTGGGGGGGGCCCCTACGAGCAGTACTTC	NA	TRBV4-2	TRBJ2-7	NA
CSANERRLAKNIQYF	TGCAGTGCTAACGAGCGCCGACTAGCCAAAAACATTCAGTACTTC	few	TRBV20-1	TRBJ2-4	NA
CASSLSASFAEQYF	TGTGCCAGCAGCTTAAGCGCTAGCTTTGCGGAGCAGTACTTC	many	TRBV7-9	TRBJ2-7	NA
CSVGPGTTISGANVLTF	TGCAGCGTTGGCCCCGGCACTACAATCTCTGGGGCCAACGTCCTGACTTTC	NA	TRBV29-1	TRBJ2-6	NA
CASSPYLATQETQYF	TGTGCCAGCAGCCCATACCTGGCGACCCAAGAGACCCAGTACTTC	few	TRBV13	TRBJ2-5	NA
CASSHNPWTSGKQETQYF	TGTGCCAGCAGTCACAACCCCTGGACTAGCGGGAAACAAGAGACCCAGTACTTC	many	TRBV28	TRBJ2-5	TRBD2
CAWSYRDTFFSGNTIYF	TGTGCCTGGAGTTACCGGGACACTTTTTTCTCTGGAAACACCATATATTTT	NA	TRBV30	TRBJ1-3	NA
CASSYYSTDTQYF	TGTGCCAGCAGTTATTATAGCACAGATACGCAGTATTTT	NA	TRBV27	TRBJ2-3	NA